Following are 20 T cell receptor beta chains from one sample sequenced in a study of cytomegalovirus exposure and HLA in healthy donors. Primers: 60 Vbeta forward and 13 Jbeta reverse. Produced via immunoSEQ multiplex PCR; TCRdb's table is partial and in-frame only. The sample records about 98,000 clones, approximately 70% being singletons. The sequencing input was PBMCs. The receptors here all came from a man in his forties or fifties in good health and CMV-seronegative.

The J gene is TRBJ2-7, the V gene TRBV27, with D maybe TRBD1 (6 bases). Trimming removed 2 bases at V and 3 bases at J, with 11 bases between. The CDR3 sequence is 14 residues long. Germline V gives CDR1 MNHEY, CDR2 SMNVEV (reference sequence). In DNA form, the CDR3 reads TGTGCCAGCAGTTTACAGGGGCGCGACTACGAGCAGTACTTC. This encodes CASSLQGRDYEQYF.

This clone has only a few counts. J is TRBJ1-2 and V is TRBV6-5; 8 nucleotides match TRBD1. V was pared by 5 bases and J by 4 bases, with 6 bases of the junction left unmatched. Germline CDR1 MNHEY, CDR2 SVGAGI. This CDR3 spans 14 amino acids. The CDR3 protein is CASSIDRGSYGYTF. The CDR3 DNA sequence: TGTGCCAGCAGTATAGACAGGGGAAGCTATGGCTACACCTTC.

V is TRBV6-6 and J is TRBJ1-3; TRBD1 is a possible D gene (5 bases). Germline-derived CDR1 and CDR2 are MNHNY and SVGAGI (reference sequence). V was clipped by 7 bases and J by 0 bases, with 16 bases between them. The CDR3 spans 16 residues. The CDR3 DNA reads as TGTGCCAGCACCCGGGCAGGGATATACTCTGGAAACACCATATATTTT. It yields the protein CASTRAGIYSGNTIYF.

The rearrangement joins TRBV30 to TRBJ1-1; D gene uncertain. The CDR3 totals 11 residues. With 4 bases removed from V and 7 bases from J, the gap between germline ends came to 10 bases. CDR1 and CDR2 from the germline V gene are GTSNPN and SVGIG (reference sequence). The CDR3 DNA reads TGTGCCTGGACTCGGGAGCTTGAAGCTTTCTTT. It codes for CAWTRELEAFF.

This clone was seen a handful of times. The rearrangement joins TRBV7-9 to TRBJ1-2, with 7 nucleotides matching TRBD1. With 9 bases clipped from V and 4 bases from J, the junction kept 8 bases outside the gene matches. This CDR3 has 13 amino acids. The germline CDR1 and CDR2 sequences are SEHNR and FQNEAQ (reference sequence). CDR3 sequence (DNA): TGTGCCAGTCGACGCACAGGGGCCTATGGCTACACCTTC. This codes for CASRRTGAYGYTF.

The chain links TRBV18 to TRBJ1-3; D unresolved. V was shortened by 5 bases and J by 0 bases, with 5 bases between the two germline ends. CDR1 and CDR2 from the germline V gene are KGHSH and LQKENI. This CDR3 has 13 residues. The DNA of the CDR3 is TGTGCCAGCTCAGGGAGCTCTGGAAACACCATATATTTT. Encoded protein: CASSGSSGNTIYF.

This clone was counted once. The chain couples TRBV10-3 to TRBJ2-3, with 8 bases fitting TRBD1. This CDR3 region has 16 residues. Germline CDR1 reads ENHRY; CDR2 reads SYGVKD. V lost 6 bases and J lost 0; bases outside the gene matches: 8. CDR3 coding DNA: TGTGCCATCAGGGACAGGGAGGCAACTAGCACAGATACGCAGTATTTT. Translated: CAIRDREATSTDTQYF.

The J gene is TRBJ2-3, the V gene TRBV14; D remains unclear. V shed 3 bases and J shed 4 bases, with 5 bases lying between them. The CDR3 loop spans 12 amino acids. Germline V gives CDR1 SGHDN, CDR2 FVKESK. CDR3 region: CASSHSSDTQYF. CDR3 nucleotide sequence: TGTGCCAGCAGCCATTCCTCAGATACGCAGTATTTT.

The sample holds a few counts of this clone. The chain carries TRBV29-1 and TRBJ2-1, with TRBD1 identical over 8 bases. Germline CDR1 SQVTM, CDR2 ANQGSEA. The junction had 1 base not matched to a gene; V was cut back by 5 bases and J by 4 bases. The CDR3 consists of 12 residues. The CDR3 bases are TGCAGCGTTTGGACAGGGTACAATGAGCAGTTCTTC. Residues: CSVWTGYNEQFF.

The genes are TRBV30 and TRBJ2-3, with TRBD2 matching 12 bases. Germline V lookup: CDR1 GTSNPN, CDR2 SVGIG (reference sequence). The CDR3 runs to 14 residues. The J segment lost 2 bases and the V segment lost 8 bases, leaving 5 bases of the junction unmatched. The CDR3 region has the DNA TGTGCCGGGCGACTAGCGGGGGACACAGATACGCAGTATTTT. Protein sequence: CAGRLAGDTDTQYF.

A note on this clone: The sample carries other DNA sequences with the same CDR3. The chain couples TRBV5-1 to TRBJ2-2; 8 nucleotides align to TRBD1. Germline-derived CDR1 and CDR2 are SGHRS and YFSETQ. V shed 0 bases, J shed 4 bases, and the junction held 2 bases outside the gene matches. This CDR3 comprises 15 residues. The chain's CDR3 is CASSLAGGVTGELFF. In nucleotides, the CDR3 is TGCGCCAGCAGCTTGGCAGGGGGCGTCACCGGGGAGCTGTTTTTT.

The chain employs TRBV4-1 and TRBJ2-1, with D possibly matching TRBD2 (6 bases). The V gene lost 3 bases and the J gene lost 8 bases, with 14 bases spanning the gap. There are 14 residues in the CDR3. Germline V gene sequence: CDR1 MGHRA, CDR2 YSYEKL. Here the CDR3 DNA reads TGCGCCAGCAGCCACCCCGGGACTTCATATGAGCAGTTCTTC. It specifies CASSHPGTSYEQFF.

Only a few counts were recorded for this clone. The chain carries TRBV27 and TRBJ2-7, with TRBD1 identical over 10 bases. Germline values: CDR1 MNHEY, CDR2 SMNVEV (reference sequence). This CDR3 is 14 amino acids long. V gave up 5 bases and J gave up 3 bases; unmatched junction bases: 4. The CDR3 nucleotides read TGTGCCAGCAGTGGAGGGGACAGGGGCTACGAGCAGTACTTC. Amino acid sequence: CASSGGDRGYEQYF.

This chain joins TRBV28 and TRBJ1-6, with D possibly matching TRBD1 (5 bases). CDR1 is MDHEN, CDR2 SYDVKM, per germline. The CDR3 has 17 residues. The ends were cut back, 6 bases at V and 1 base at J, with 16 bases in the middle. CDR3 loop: CASSLDRVLSYNSPLHF. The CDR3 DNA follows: TGTGCCAGCAGCCTTGACAGAGTATTATCCTATAATTCACCCCTCCACTTT.

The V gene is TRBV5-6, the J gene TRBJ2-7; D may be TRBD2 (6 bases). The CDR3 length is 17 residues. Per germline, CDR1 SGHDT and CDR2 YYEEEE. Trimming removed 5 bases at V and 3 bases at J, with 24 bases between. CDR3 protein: CASRDTPFAGRGYEQYF. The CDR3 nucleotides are TGTGCCAGCAGAGATACTCCGTTCGCGGGACGGGGCTACGAGCAGTACTTC.

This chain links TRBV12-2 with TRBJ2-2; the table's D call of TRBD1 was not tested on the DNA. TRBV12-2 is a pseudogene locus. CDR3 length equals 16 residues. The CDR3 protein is CASRFHTGSEGGELFF. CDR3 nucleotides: TGTGCAAGTCGCTTCCATACAGGGAGCGAAGGCGGGGAGCTGTTTTTT.

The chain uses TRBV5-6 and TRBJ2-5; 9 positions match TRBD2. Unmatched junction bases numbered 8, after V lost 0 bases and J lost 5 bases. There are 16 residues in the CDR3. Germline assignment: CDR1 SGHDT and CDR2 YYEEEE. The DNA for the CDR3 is TGTGCCAGCAGCTTGGTTGGCGGGGGGGCTTATGAGACCCAGTACTTC. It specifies CASSLVGGGAYETQYF. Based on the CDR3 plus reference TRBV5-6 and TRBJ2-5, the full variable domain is DAGVTQSPTHLIKTRGQQVTLRCSPKSGHDTVSWYQQALGQGPQFIFQYYEEEERQRGNFPDRFSGHQFPNYSSELNVNALLLGDSALYLCASSLVGGGAYETQYFGPGTRLLVL.

The CDR3 sequence is CASSLEGREQFF. CDR3 DNA: TGTGCCAGCAGCTTAGAGGGAAGGGAGCAGTTCTTC. V usage is TRBV7-3 and J usage is TRBJ2-1; possibly TRBD2 for D (5 bases). Trimming took 2 bases from V and 10 from J, leaving 9 bases between them. Germline values: CDR1 SGHTA, CDR2 FQGTGA. The CDR3 runs 12 residues.

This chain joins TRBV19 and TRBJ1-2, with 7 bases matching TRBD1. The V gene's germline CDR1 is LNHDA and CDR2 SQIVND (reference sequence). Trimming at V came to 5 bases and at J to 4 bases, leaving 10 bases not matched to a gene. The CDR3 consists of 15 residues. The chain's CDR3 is CASSGERQGAYGYTF. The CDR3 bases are TGTGCCAGTAGTGGGGAAAGACAGGGCGCCTATGGCTACACCTTC.

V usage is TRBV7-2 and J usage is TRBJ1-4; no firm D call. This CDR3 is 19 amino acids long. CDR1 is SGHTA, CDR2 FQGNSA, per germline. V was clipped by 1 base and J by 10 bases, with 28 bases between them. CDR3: CASSLDWVEDENVRGKLFF. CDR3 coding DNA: TGTGCCAGCAGCTTAGATTGGGTGGAAGACGAAAACGTACGAGGAAAACTGTTTTTT.